The 28 T cell receptor beta chains in this list originate from one sample, sequenced in a study of cytomegalovirus exposure and HLA in healthy donors. Vbeta (60) and Jbeta (13) primers were used in the PCR. The data were produced by immunoSEQ multiplex PCR, yet TCRdb's version contains in-frame clones alone and is incomplete. The sample lists over 150,000 clones; over 70% were seen once. Specimen: PBMCs. The receptors shown here come from a woman aged 50 to 60 in good health and CMV-seropositive.

The chain links TRBV5-1 to TRBJ2-3, with no clear D. Germline V lookup: CDR1 SGHRS, CDR2 YFSETQ. CDR3 length equals 15 residues. V shed 0 bases and J shed 2 bases, with 10 bases lying between them. Here the CDR3 DNA reads TGCGCCAGCAGCTTGGGGGCAACCCACACAGATACGCAGTATTTT. This encodes CASSLGATHTDTQYF. The variable domain in full, completed from reference TRBV5-1 and TRBJ2-3, reads KAGVTQTPRYLIKTRGQQVTLSCSPISGHRSVSWYQQTPGQGLQFLFEYFSETQRNKGNFPGRFSGRQFSNSRSEMNVSTLELGDSALYLCASSLGATHTDTQYFGPGTRLTVL.

The rearrangement joins TRBV5-1 to TRBJ2-7; D unclear. The germline V and J ends were trimmed by 0 bases and 1 base, with 8 bases remaining between them. CDR3 size: 14 residues. CDR1 is SGHRS and CDR2 is YFSETQ in the germline V gene. CDR3 amino acids: CASSLEGRSYEQYF. CDR3 coding DNA: TGCGCCAGCAGCTTGGAAGGCAGGTCCTACGAGCAGTACTTC.

J is TRBJ1-4 and V is TRBV2, with D unresolved. The CDR3 spans 12 residues. Germline V gives CDR1 SNHLY, CDR2 FYNNEI. V lost 6 bases to trimming and J lost 4 bases, with 6 bases between them. CDR3 amino acids: CASRILNEKLFF. DNA of the CDR3: TGTGCCAGCAGAATTCTTAATGAAAAACTGTTTTTT.

The chain's CDR3 is CASSIDLATQGKQPQHF. DNA for the CDR3: TGTGCCAGTAGTATAGATTTGGCAACGCAGGGGAAGCAGCCCCAGCATTTT. This chain uses TRBV19 with TRBJ1-5, with a tentative D call TRBD1 (6 bases). The CDR3 spans 17 residues. The V gene's germline CDR1 is LNHDA and CDR2 SQIVND (reference sequence). V lost 0 bases, J lost 7 bases, and 19 bases lay in between.

The genes are TRBV5-1 and TRBJ1-4; TRBD1 agrees at 7 bases. The CDR3 contains 16 residues. V was clipped by 3 bases and J by 8 bases; unmatched bases: 13. Germline CDR1 is SGHRS and CDR2 is YFSETQ. CDR3 sequence reads: CASSSGRRQGREKLFF. The CDR3 nucleotides read TGCGCCAGCAGCTCTGGCCGACGACAGGGTCGAGAAAAACTGTTTTTT. The variable domain in full, with the rest retrieved from reference TRBV5-1 and TRBJ1-4, is KAGVTQTPRYLIKTRGQQVTLSCSPISGHRSVSWYQQTPGQGLQFLFEYFSETQRNKGNFPGRFSGRQFSNSRSEMNVSTLELGDSALYLCASSSGRRQGREKLFFGSGTQLSVL.

This chain joins TRBV7-8 and TRBJ2-5; D remains ambiguous. Judging by the DNA end, TRBJ2-7 fits better; the J call may be wrong. The CDR3 is made up of 14 amino acids. Germline CDR1 SGHVS, CDR2 FQNEAQ. In nucleotides, the CDR3 is TGTGCCAGCAGCTTAGAACTCGGTGCCTACGAGCAGTACTTC. The encoded protein is CASSLELGAYEQYF.

V gene TRBV6-1 combines with J gene TRBJ2-7; tentative D call: TRBD1 (6 bases). Trimming cost V 7 bases and J 4 bases, with 8 bases left between them. The length of the CDR3 is 11 residues. CDR1 MNHNS and CDR2 SASEGT come from the germline V gene. The CDR3 DNA follows: TGTGCCAGCATCGACAGGTACGAGCAGTACTTC. Translated, it gives CASIDRYEQYF.

V gene TRBV5-1 combines with J gene TRBJ2-2; TRBD1 might be the D (6 bases). Germline V lookup: CDR1 SGHRS, CDR2 YFSETQ. This CDR3 region has 15 residues. V lost 0 bases and J lost 3, with 9 bases in between. CDR3 sequence reads: CASSLVGGHTGELFF. As DNA, the CDR3 is TGCGCCAGCAGCTTGGTTGGGGGCCACACCGGGGAGCTGTTTTTT.

The chain carries TRBV6-5 and TRBJ2-7; 8 nucleotides agree with TRBD1. The length of the CDR3 is 15 residues. The J segment lost 8 bases and the V segment lost 5 bases, leaving 14 bases of the junction unmatched. Germline V CDR1 and CDR2: MNHEY, SVGAGI. CDR3 DNA: TGTGCCAGCAGTGGCTATGGCAGGGGGCCTACGAAGCAGTACTTC. It yields the protein CASSGYGRGPTKQYF.

This rearrangement joins TRBV19 to TRBJ1-4; 7 nucleotides agree with TRBD1. This CDR3 is 14 amino acids long. V dropped 7 bases and J dropped 11; count of bases not matched to a gene: 13. CDR1 is LNHDA and CDR2 is SQIVND in the germline V gene (reference sequence). The CDR3 sequence is CASTKGDSRPKLFF. CDR3 bases: TGTGCCAGTACCAAGGGGGACAGCCGCCCTAAACTGTTTTTT.

This clone was seen a few times. The chain carries TRBV15 and TRBJ2-3; 10 bases are shared with TRBD1. This CDR3 spans 16 amino acids. Germline V gene data show CDR1 as LNHNV and CDR2 as YYDKDF (reference sequence). After removal of 5 bases from V and 5 bases from J, the junction contained 10 bases not matched to a gene. CDR3 DNA sequence: TGTGCCACCAGCTGGGGCAGGGACAGGGGAATAGATACGCAGTATTTT. Translated: CATSWGRDRGIDTQYF.

The chain links TRBV20-1 to TRBJ2-1; D is possibly TRBD2 (6 bases). The CDR3 length is 11 residues. Trimming took off 7 bases at V and 8 bases at J, with 12 bases between the two ends. Germline CDR1 reads DFQATT; CDR2 reads SNEGSKA (reference sequence). This CDR3 is CSGAGPDEQFF. CDR3 bases: TGCAGTGGTGCGGGGCCGGATGAGCAGTTCTTC.

This clone has more than one count but fewer than ten. One junction end disagrees with the germline gene, perhaps due to a read error. CDR3 in DNA: TGCGCCAGCAGCTTGGGTACCAACAGCGGGGAGCTGTTTTTT. The encoded protein is CASSLGTNSGELFF. V and J are TRBV5-1 and TRBJ2-2; no clear D. CDR1 SGHRS and CDR2 YFSETQ come from the germline V gene. The CDR3 extends over 14 amino acids.

This clone has more than one count but fewer than ten. J is TRBJ1-3 and V is TRBV6-6; D possibly corresponds to TRBD1 (5 bases). Germline CDR1 and CDR2: MNHNY and SVGAGI (reference sequence). Trimming pared 6 bases from V and 0 bases from J, leaving 15 bases between. This CDR3 is built from 16 residues. The DNA of the CDR3 is TGTGCCAGCAGACCTTGGGACTCGCACTCTGGAAACACCATATATTTT. Amino acid sequence: CASRPWDSHSGNTIYF.

This rearrangement joins TRBV29-1 to TRBJ2-1, with D possibly TRBD1 on 5 matching bases. Germline-derived CDR1 and CDR2 are SQVTM and ANQGSEA. V was clipped by 8 bases and J by 6 bases, with 14 bases between them. This CDR3 is 12 amino acids long. CDR3 nucleotides: TGCAGCACACGACAGCCCCTCAATGAGCAGTTCTTC. Translating it yields CSTRQPLNEQFF.

The chain links TRBV11-3 to TRBJ1-3; the D gene is possibly TRBD1 (6 bases). Germline V gene data show CDR1 as SGHNT and CDR2 as YENEEA. The V end was cut by 6 bases, the J end by 2 bases, with 11 bases between. The CDR3 loop spans 14 amino acids. The DNA of the CDR3 is TGTGCCAGCAGTTCAACAGGGCCTGGAAACACCATATATTTT. It codes for CASSSTGPGNTIYF.

This chain uses TRBV29-1 with TRBJ2-3; possibly TRBD2 for D (7 bases). V shed 8 bases and J shed 2 bases, with 14 bases lying between them. Germline assignment: CDR1 SQVTM and CDR2 ANQGSEA. The CDR3 is 13 residues long. CDR3 sequence reads: CSTEGGATDTQYF. In DNA form, the CDR3 reads TGCAGCACCGAGGGGGGGGCCACAGATACGCAGTATTTT.

This clone has a handful of counts. The CDR3: CASSGLAGGPGTSYEQYF. The DNA of the CDR3 is TGTGCCAGCAGCGGACTAGCGGGGGGGCCTGGGACCTCCTACGAGCAGTACTTC. This chain connects TRBV5-6 to TRBJ2-7, with 15 nucleotides matching TRBD2. The CDR3 is 18 amino acids. J gave up 0 bases and V 4 bases, and 8 bases lay outside the gene matches. Germline CDR1 and CDR2: SGHDT and YYEEEE.

The rearrangement joins TRBV10-2 to TRBJ2-7; the match to TRBD2 covers 8 bases. Germline V lookup: CDR1 WSHSY, CDR2 SAAADI. This CDR3 has 17 residues. After removal of 0 bases from V and 0 bases from J, the junction contained 7 bases not matched to a gene. The DNA for the CDR3 is TGCGCCAGCAGTGAGTCCCCCCTAGCGGGCGCCTCCTACGAGCAGTACTTC. It specifies CASSESPLAGASYEQYF.

V gene TRBV6-1 combines with J gene TRBJ1-5, with unresolved D. Looked up from germline, CDR1 is MNHNS and CDR2 is SASEGT. V lost 2 bases to trimming and J lost 3 bases, with 8 bases between them. The CDR3 loop spans 14 amino acids. The CDR3 region is CASSEYGVNQPQHF. The DNA for the CDR3 is TGTGCCAGCAGTGAATACGGGGTCAATCAGCCCCAGCATTTT.

The CDR3 is CASRADFFGTEAFF. The CDR3 region has the DNA TGTGCCAGCAGGGCAGACTTCTTCGGGACTGAAGCTTTCTTT. The chain couples TRBV5-5 to TRBJ1-1; D is undetermined. Germline CDR1 reads SGHKS; CDR2 reads YYEKEE (reference sequence). The CDR3 is 14 amino acids. V gave up 5 bases and J gave up 5 bases, with 16 bases separating them.

This clone appeared a few times. This rearrangement joins TRBV7-6 to TRBJ1-3; maybe TRBD1 (6 bases). The CDR3 is 17 amino acids. V lost 5 bases and J lost 1, with 18 bases in between. Germline values: CDR1 SGHVS, CDR2 FNYEAQ. For the CDR3, the DNA is TGTGCCAGCAGCCCTTTAGGGGAGCAGGGGTCTGGAAACACCATATATTTT. Its translation is CASSPLGEQGSGNTIYF.

This rearrangement joins TRBV7-9 to TRBJ2-5; TRBD2 is a possible D gene (6 bases). The CDR3 sequence is 14 residues long. V gave up 5 bases and J gave up 1 base, with 11 bases separating them. Germline assignment: CDR1 SEHNR and CDR2 FQNEAQ (reference sequence). The CDR3 bases are TGTGCCAGCAGCCCCCGGGACTTCCAAGAGACCCAGTACTTC. This sequence encodes CASSPRDFQETQYF.

This rearrangement joins TRBV5-6 to TRBJ1-2; 9 bases align to TRBD1. Germline trimming cut 4 bases from V and 2 bases from J; bases unmatched to any gene: 6. CDR3 length: 15 amino acids. The germline CDR1 and CDR2 sequences are SGHDT and YYEEEE. The CDR3 coding sequence is TGTGCCAGCAGCACGGGGACAGGGAGAAACTATGGCTACACCTTC. It translates to CASSTGTGRNYGYTF.

This sequence joins TRBV18 and TRBJ1-6; no reliable D call. This CDR3 has 16 amino acids. Trimming took off 7 bases at V and 9 bases at J, with 22 bases between the two ends. The germline gives CDR1 KGHSH, CDR2 LQKENI. The CDR3: CASLLETLGKTSPLHF. The CDR3 DNA sequence: TGTGCCAGCTTACTTGAAACCCTGGGCAAAACTTCACCCCTCCACTTT.

The CDR3 DNA follows: TGTGCCAGCAGCTTAGCAAGTATCGTTGGGACAGGGTCCCTGGGTAACTATGGCTACACCTTC. Translation: CASSLASIVGTGSLGNYGYTF. V gene TRBV7-2 combines with J gene TRBJ1-2; 9 bases map to TRBD1. Germline V CDR1 and CDR2: SGHTA, FQGNSA. This CDR3 is built from 21 residues. The J segment lost 1 base and the V segment lost 0 bases, leaving 18 bases of the junction unmatched.

The chain uses TRBV5-6 and TRBJ2-7; possible D gene TRBD1, 6 bases. Trimming shortened V by 2 bases and J by 5 bases, and 11 bases separated the two germline ends. Germline CDR1 is SGHDT and CDR2 is YYEEEE. The CDR3 spans 13 residues. The CDR3 here is CASSFDRLDEQYF. CDR3 DNA sequence: TGTGCCAGCAGCTTTGACAGGCTCGACGAGCAGTACTTC.

The chain is built from TRBV12-5 and TRBJ2-7; 9 bases fit TRBD1. The junction had 10 bases not matched to a gene; V was cut back by 1 base and J by 9 bases. Germline CDR1 is LGHNT and CDR2 is FRNRAP. This CDR3 has 15 amino acids. Written as DNA, the CDR3 is TGTGCTAGTGGTTTGGGGGGACAGGGAGGGCTCGGGCAGTACTTC. This codes for CASGLGGQGGLGQYF.